Presented here are 30 T cell receptor beta chains from one specimen sequenced in a study of metastatic and nonmetastatic thyroid tumors (dated by TCRdb to 2020 to 2021). None of the patients had been given any treatment before thyroid surgery. The library came from PCR. The sequencer listed for this sample is Illumina HiSeq 4000. The public reads were run again by TCRdb, first through fastp at Q25 and then through MiXCR, and only productive beta chains were kept. The sample table holds some 28,000 clones, of which more than 20% were seen once. Of the sample, more than 2% is held by the ten largest clones. The specimen sequenced was blood. The receptors were gathered from a female donor with papillary thyroid cancer or a benign thyroid nodule (not recorded which). Some clones in this sample may be carry-over from other donors' samples.

This clone was counted at least ten times. V is TRBV30 and J is TRBJ2-1; 8 positions match TRBD1. CDR1 and CDR2 from the germline V gene are GTSNPN and SVGIG (reference sequence). V lost 3 bases, J lost 7 bases, and 5 bases stayed unmatched. This CDR3 is built from 13 residues. The CDR3 reads CAWRPDRVNEQFF. CDR3 bases: TGTGCCTGGAGGCCGGACAGGGTGAATGAGCAGTTCTTC. The full variable domain, completed using reference TRBV30 and TRBJ2-1, is SQTIHQWPATLVQPVGSPLSLECTVEGTSNPNLYWYRQAAGRGLQLLFYSVGIGQISSEVPQNLSASRPQDRQFILSSKKLLLSDSGFYLCAWRPDRVNEQFFGPGTRLTVL.

This rearrangement joins TRBV30 to TRBJ1-1; 8 bases align to TRBD1. V shed 0 bases, J shed 6 bases, and the junction held 12 bases outside the gene matches. There are 16 residues in the CDR3. Germline V CDR1 and CDR2: GTSNPN, SVGIG (reference sequence). This chain's CDR3 is CAWSVQGVDMGAEAFF. In nucleotides, the CDR3 is TGTGCCTGGAGTGTACAGGGGGTCGACATGGGAGCTGAAGCTTTCTTT.

This clone was recorded many times. This may arise from a read error, as a much more abundant clone is one base away. Other nucleotide sequences in the sample specify the same CDR3. V usage is TRBV24-1 and J usage is TRBJ1-1; 7 bases agree with TRBD1. Germline V gene data show CDR1 as KGHDR and CDR2 as SFDVKD. This CDR3 has 14 amino acids. CDR3 region: CATSDSQGDTEAFF. The CDR3 coding sequence is TGTGCCACCAGTGATAGCCAGGGGGACACTGAAGCCTTCTTT.

This clone was seen at least ten times. The chain joins TRBV18 to TRBJ2-1; possibly TRBD2 for D (6 bases). The V and J ends lost 3 bases and 12 bases respectively, with 18 bases between them. The CDR3 is 14 residues long. Germline V lookup: CDR1 KGHSH, CDR2 LQKENI. This chain's CDR3 is CASSPGPPWGVQFF. The CDR3 DNA reads TGTGCCAGCTCACCCGGGCCGCCCTGGGGGGTGCAGTTCTTC. Filled out from reference TRBV18 and TRBJ2-1, the complete variable domain reads NAGVMQNPRHLVRRRGQEARLRCSPMKGHSHVYWYRQLPEEGLKFMVYLQKENIIDESGMPKERFSAEFPKEGPSILRIQQVVRGDSAAYFCASSPGPPWGVQFFGPGTRLTVL.

This clone was observed at least ten times. This chain connects TRBV5-8 to TRBJ1-2; D gene ambiguous. V was shortened by 0 bases and J by 12 bases, with 15 bases between the two germline ends. This CDR3 region has 13 residues. The V gene's germline CDR1 is SGHTS and CDR2 YDEGEE. Here the CDR3 reads CASSLGQYQSNTF. The DNA of the CDR3 is TGTGCCAGCAGCTTGGGACAATACCAGAGCAACACCTTC.

This clone was seen repeatedly, ten times or more. This chain connects TRBV14 to TRBJ1-2, with 9 bases identical to TRBD1. In germline, CDR1 is SGHDN, CDR2 FVKESK. V trimming: 4 bases; J trimming: 4 bases; junction bases outside the gene matches: 7. The CDR3 has 15 residues. The CDR3 region has the DNA TGTGCCAGCAGCCGGACGGGACAGGGACCCTATGGCTACACCTTC. This gives the protein CASSRTGQGPYGYTF.

Concerning this clone itself: The conserved closing phenylalanine or tryptophan is absent in this CDR3, likely reflecting a read error. The chain has TRBV12-3 or TRBV12-4 and TRBJ2-2, with TRBD2 matching over 7 bases. The CDR3 spans 14 residues. The CDR3 nucleotides read TGTGCCAGCAGTCTAGCGGTAGTCACCGGGGAGCTGTTTTTA. It specifies CASSLAVVTGELFL.

This clone was counted at least ten times. V and J are TRBV5-4 and TRBJ2-7; maybe TRBD2 (5 bases). CDR3 length: 14 amino acids. Germline CDR1 and CDR2: SGHNT and YYREEE (reference sequence). Between the trimmed V and J ends, which lost 0 bases and 5 bases, there was a span of 12 bases. CDR3 in DNA: TGTGCCAGCAGCTTGGCCAAGAGGGTCCACGAGCAGTACTTC. It is translated as CASSLAKRVHEQYF.

By sample fraction, this clone is medium-sized. The chain links TRBV20-1 to TRBJ2-7; 8 bases fit TRBD2. CDR1 and CDR2 from the germline V gene are DFQATT and SNEGSKA (reference sequence). The CDR3 contains 16 residues. Trimming cost V 3 bases and J 1 base; bases outside gene matches: 11. The CDR3 protein is CSASSTGTSPSYEQYF. The CDR3 coding sequence is TGCAGTGCTAGTTCGACCGGGACTAGTCCTTCCTACGAGCAGTACTTC.

Worth noting for this clone: The junction does not match germline at one end; this may be a read error. This chain joins TRBV4-2 and TRBJ2-3; 8 bases fit TRBD2. The CDR3 totals 17 residues. Germline V gene lookup returns CDR1 LGHNA and CDR2 YNFKEQ. The CDR3 reads CASSPRTAISGVNKAHF. CDR3 bases: TGTGCCAGCAGCCCCCGGACAGCTATTAGCGGGGTCAACAAGGCGCATTTT.

This clone was counted at least ten times. This chain uses TRBV29-1 with TRBJ2-5, with unresolved D. The CDR3 runs 10 residues. Germline assignment: CDR1 SQVTM and CDR2 ANQGSEA. V was trimmed by 7 bases and J by 3 bases, leaving 6 bases between them. This CDR3 reads CSAKKETQYF. The CDR3 nucleotides are TGCAGCGCGAAGAAAGAGACCCAGTACTTC.

This clone has just a few counts. The rearrangement uses TRBV27 and TRBJ2-5, with TRBD1 matching 9 bases. The CDR3 sequence is 14 residues long. J gave up 5 bases and V 7 bases, and 8 bases lay outside the gene matches. CDR1 is MNHEY and CDR2 is SMNVEV in the germline V gene (reference sequence). The CDR3 bases are TGTGCCAGCATCTACGACAGGGGGGCGGAGACCCAGTACTTC. Translation: CASIYDRGAETQYF.

The table lists this clone with a few counts. V is TRBV7-9 and J is TRBJ1-1; D unresolved. Germline lookup yields CDR1 SEHNR and CDR2 FQNEAQ (reference sequence). This CDR3 spans 10 amino acids. The chain's CDR3 is CTISRKEAFF. CDR3 nucleotides: TGTACCATCAGCCGGAAAGAAGCTTTCTTT.

As to this clone: The junction and the germline gene differ at one end; a read error may be behind it. The chain links TRBV19 to TRBJ2-7, with 9 bases that match TRBD2. Germline lookup yields CDR1 LNHDA and CDR2 SQIVND (reference sequence). CDR3 length: 15 amino acids. As DNA, the CDR3 is TGTGCCACTATTGTGGGCGGGAGGGAAGTCTACGAGCAGGACTTC. Amino acids: CATIVGGREVYEQDF.

This clone was detected ten times or more. Compared with germline, one end of the junction differs, possibly owing to a read error. The chain couples TRBV4-1 to TRBJ2-5; the D gene is possibly TRBD1 (7 bases). CDR1 is MGHRA, CDR2 YSYEKL, per germline. CDR3 length equals 16 residues. This chain's CDR3 is CASSQELAGGQGTQYF. The CDR3 nucleotides are TGCGCCAGCAGCCAAGAATTGGCAGGGGGGCAAGGGACCCAGTACTTC.

This clone was observed a few times. V and J are TRBV15 and TRBJ2-7, with 8 nucleotides matching TRBD2. The CDR3 covers 17 residues. Germline values: CDR1 LNHNV, CDR2 YYDKDF (reference sequence). Losses at the gene ends were 0 bases for V and 4 bases for J; bases not matched to a gene: 11. The CDR3 region is CATSRDRGTSGSYEQYF. As DNA, the CDR3 is TGTGCCACCAGCAGAGATAGGGGAACTAGCGGCTCTTACGAGCAGTACTTC.

At least ten counts were recorded for this clone. CDR3 amino acids: CASSHPGNQPQHF. Here the CDR3 DNA reads TGTGCCAGCAGCCATCCGGGCAATCAGCCCCAGCATTTT. The chain employs TRBV16 and TRBJ1-5; no clear D. The CDR3 consists of 13 residues. Germline V gives CDR1 KGHSY, CDR2 FQNENV. Trimming removed 3 bases from V and 2 bases from J, with 5 bases in between. The whole variable domain, filled in from reference TRBV16 and TRBJ1-5, reads GEEVAQTPKHLVRGEGQKAKLYCAPIKGHSYVFWYQQVLKNEFKFLISFQNENVFDETGMPKERFSAKCLPNSPCSLEIQATKLEDSAVYFCASSHPGNQPQHFGDGTRLSIL.

By sample share, this clone is medium-sized. The V and J genes are TRBV2 and TRBJ2-7; D gene unclear. The CDR3 runs 15 residues. V was shortened by 5 bases and J by 1 base, with 15 bases between the two germline ends. The V gene's germline CDR1 is SNHLY and CDR2 FYNNEI. CDR3 in amino acids: CASSPDWTPSYEQYF. Here the CDR3 DNA reads TGTGCCAGCAGTCCAGACTGGACGCCATCCTACGAGCAGTACTTC.

V and J are TRBV6-2 or TRBV6-3 and TRBJ2-7; D is possibly TRBD2 (6 bases). The CDR3 is 12 residues long. V was trimmed by 6 bases and J by 3 bases, leaving 9 bases between them. Germline values: CDR1 MNHEY, CDR2 SVGEGT. CDR3 protein: CASSGRIYEQYF. In DNA, the CDR3 is TGTGCCAGCAGCGGGAGAATCTACGAGCAGTACTTC.

This clone was detected only a few times. The V gene is TRBV5-6, the J gene TRBJ2-2; D is undetermined. This CDR3 is 14 amino acids long. V lost 4 bases and J lost 0, with 7 bases in between. Looked up from germline, CDR1 is SGHDT and CDR2 is YYEEEE. CDR3 loop: CASSVVPNTGELFF. CDR3 nucleotide sequence: TGTGCCAGCAGCGTGGTTCCGAACACCGGGGAGCTGTTTTTT.

This CDR3 is CAISREREQYF. DNA for the CDR3: TGTGCCATCTCGCGAGAGCGGGAGCAGTACTTC. The chain combines TRBV10-3 with TRBJ2-7; D is possibly TRBD2 (5 bases). Germline CDR1 is ENHRY and CDR2 is SYGVKD. There are 11 residues in the CDR3. The V end was cut by 8 bases, the J end by 7 bases, with 12 bases between.

By proportion, this clone is medium-sized (0.01 to 0.1%). This chain uses TRBV20-1 with TRBJ1-5; 7 bases agree with TRBD1. Germline lookup yields CDR1 DFQATT and CDR2 SNEGSKA (reference sequence). The CDR3 loop spans 15 amino acids. V was pared by 1 base and J by 7 bases, with 10 bases of the junction left unmatched. The CDR3 DNA reads as TGCAGTGCTAGAGTCCGACAGGGAAAGACCCAGCCCCAGCATTTT. As protein: CSARVRQGKTQPQHF.

In its sample, this clone was seen many times. CDR3 DNA: TGTGCCAGCAGTACATTAGGGACAGGGAAGTGGGGGGACACTGAAGCTTTCTTT. This codes for CASSTLGTGKWGDTEAFF. The rearrangement joins TRBV6-5 to TRBJ1-1; 9 bases align to TRBD1. The CDR3 is 18 residues long. V trimming: 5 bases; J trimming: 3 bases; junction bases outside the gene matches: 16. The V gene's germline CDR1 is MNHEY and CDR2 SVGAGI.

This clone was counted at least ten times. The gene calls are TRBV6-6 and TRBJ2-5; D remains ambiguous. The CDR3 runs to 14 residues. The germline V gene has CDR1 MNHNY and CDR2 SVGAGI (reference sequence). V was clipped by 0 bases and J by 2 bases, with 7 bases between them. The CDR3 sequence is CASSYSGQQETQYF. In DNA, the CDR3 is TGTGCCAGCAGTTACTCCGGGCAACAAGAGACCCAGTACTTC.

This clone has at least ten counts. This chain connects TRBV4-1 to TRBJ2-5; 11 nucleotides match TRBD2. The germline gives CDR1 MGHRA, CDR2 YSYEKL. Trimming took 2 bases from V and 5 from J; bases not matched to a gene: 4. The CDR3 contains 15 residues. CDR3 bases: TGCGCCAGCAGCCAAATAGCGGGAGGGTGGGAGACCCAGTACTTC. Its translation: CASSQIAGGWETQYF.

This clone was observed many times. This sequence joins TRBV28 and TRBJ1-5; 9 bases align to TRBD1. Germline CDR1 and CDR2: MDHEN and SYDVKM. The CDR3 totals 15 residues. V shed 3 bases, J shed 6 bases, and the junction held 6 bases outside the gene matches. This CDR3 is CASSFRTGDTQPQHF. The CDR3 nucleotides read TGTGCCAGCAGTTTCAGGACAGGGGATACTCAGCCCCAGCATTTT.

This clone has just a few counts. This chain joins TRBV25-1 and TRBJ2-2; maybe TRBD2 (6 bases). With 6 bases removed from V and 2 bases from J, the gap between germline ends came to 13 bases. CDR3 length: 15 residues. Germline CDR1 MGHDK, CDR2 SYGVNS. The CDR3 loop reads CASRGGQGNTGELFF. CDR3 nucleotide sequence: TGTGCCAGCAGGGGAGGCCAGGGCAACACCGGGGAGCTGTTTTTT.

The sample holds many counts of this clone. The chain couples TRBV7-2 to TRBJ2-1, with D possibly being TRBD1 (8 bases). The CDR3 has 16 residues. Germline V gives CDR1 SGHTA, CDR2 FQGNSA. Deletions cut 3 bases from V and 2 bases from J, with 14 bases between. CDR3 in DNA: TGTGCCAGCAGCTTGGGAGGGACAGGCACCTACAATGAGCAGTTCTTC. Translation gives CASSLGGTGTYNEQFF.

The V call is TRBV20-1, the J call TRBJ2-7; D uncertain. CDR1 and CDR2 from the germline V gene are DFQATT and SNEGSKA (reference sequence). The CDR3 totals 13 residues. V was clipped by 4 bases and J by 10 bases, with 20 bases between them. The CDR3 coding sequence is TGCAGTGCTACGACTGGAGAAGCCTACTATCAGTACTTC. Translation: CSATTGEAYYQYF.

This clone showed up many times. The chain links TRBV3-1 to TRBJ2-1; unclear D gene. V was pared by 6 bases and J by 7 bases, with 10 bases between. Germline CDR1 LGHDT, CDR2 YNNKEL (reference sequence). The CDR3 runs to 12 residues. Here the CDR3 reads CASSLLVNEQFF. The DNA of the CDR3 is TGTGCCAGCAGTCTCCTAGTTAATGAGCAGTTCTTC.